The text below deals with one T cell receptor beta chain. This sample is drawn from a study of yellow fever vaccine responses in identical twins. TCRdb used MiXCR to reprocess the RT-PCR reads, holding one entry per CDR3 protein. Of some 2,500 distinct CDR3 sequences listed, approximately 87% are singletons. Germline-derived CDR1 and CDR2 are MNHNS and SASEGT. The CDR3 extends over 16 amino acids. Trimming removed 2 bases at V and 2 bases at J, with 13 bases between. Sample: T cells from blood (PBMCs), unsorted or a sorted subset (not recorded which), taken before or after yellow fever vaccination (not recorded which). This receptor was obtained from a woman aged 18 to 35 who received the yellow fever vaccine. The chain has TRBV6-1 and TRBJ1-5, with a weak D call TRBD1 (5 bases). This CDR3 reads CASSESRGGGNQPQHF. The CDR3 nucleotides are TGTGCCAGCAGTGAAAGTCGCGGGGGGGGCAATCAGCCCCAGCATTTT.